This T cell receptor (beta chain) was recorded in a study of blood T cell repertoires in COVID-19. Study-wide background: Sites across the United States, Italy and Spain contributed samples from acute and convalescent COVID-19. PBMCs, B-cell-depleted T cells, or T cells were the source of the cDNA or gDNA that made up the material.

In the authors' methods: Scientists estimated how many nucleated cells there were by amplifying reference gene primers. Some clones are missing from TCRdb's copy, which holds only in-frame ones; the method was immunoSEQ multiplex PCR. That table gives V, J and clone size, and the DNA gave D and trimming. The table includes approximately 220,000 clones, roughly 84% detected once. Between the trimmed V and J ends, which lost 7 bases and 0 bases, there was a span of 15 bases. This CDR3 spans 15 amino acids. Germline values: CDR1 MGHRA, CDR2 YSYEKL. V usage is TRBV4-1 and J usage is TRBJ1-1; D unresolved. The sequencing sample was made of peripheral blood. The source of this sequence is a woman aged 30 to 39 who had recovered from COVID-19. CDR3 amino acids: CASTPKGGMNTEAFF. The CDR3, as DNA: TGCGCCAGCACCCCGAAGGGAGGGATGAACACTGAAGCTTTCTTT.